The entry that follows covers one TCR beta chain sequence. The antigen remains unidentified. The V segment lost 5 bases and the J segment 9 bases; nucleotides outside the gene matches: 6. Germline loops: CDR1 MNHEY, CDR2 SVGAGI. The CDR3 covers 13 residues. This sample was taken from a study of cytomegalovirus exposure and HLA in healthy donors. Whole-study results and caveats: Evidence from a later analysis indicated that most CMV-associated TCR beta chains looked HLA-restricted. Clonal expansion was found to be greater in HLA-associated TCR beta chains than in equally common others in a later analysis. CMV serostatus was the sole immune exposure information available.

Primers: 60 Vbeta forward and 13 Jbeta reverse. Using immunoSEQ multiplex PCR, the repertoire was profiled, and TCRdb retains in-frame clones only, with some absent. The sample shows roughly 250,000 clones, 65% to 85% of them seen only once. This chain joins TRBV6-5 and TRBJ2-2, with TRBD1 matching 7 bases. The specimen was PBMCs. The TCR sequence derives from a female donor in good health and CMV-seronegative. The CDR3 DNA is TGTGCCAGCAGTCCACAGGGGTACCGGGAGCTGTTTTTT. This translates into CASSPQGYRELFF.